The clone carrying this T cell receptor beta chain showed up just a few times. Its specificity is not known. CDR3 length: 15 residues. Trimming shortened V by 0 bases and J by 5 bases, and 13 bases separated the two germline ends. The V gene's germline CDR1 is SGHTA and CDR2 FQGNSA. This record belongs to a study of PD-1 blockade in classical Hodgkin lymphoma. Study-level points and caveats: Whereas CD4+ TCR diversity had risen significantly by C4D1, CD8+ TCR diversity had not. Patients who began taking nivolumab under 1 year after ASCT were left out.

Relapse after autologous stem cell transplantation occurred in every patient, and brentuximab vedotin exposure varied. The best responses consisted of complete response, partial response or progressive disease. Sequencing used immunoSEQ multiplex PCR; TCRdb keeps in-frame clones, though not all of them. The sample includes almost 85,000 clones, roughly 89% of them seen just once. This rearrangement joins TRBV7-2 to TRBJ1-2; no definite D call. Sequenced material: peripheral blood mononuclear cells (PBMCs), taken at baseline. The TCR comes from a human donor with classical Hodgkin lymphoma. The CDR3 nucleotides are TGTGCCAGCAGCTTAGCCGTAGGGATGGGGTATGGCTACACCTTC. This encodes CASSLAVGMGYGYTF.